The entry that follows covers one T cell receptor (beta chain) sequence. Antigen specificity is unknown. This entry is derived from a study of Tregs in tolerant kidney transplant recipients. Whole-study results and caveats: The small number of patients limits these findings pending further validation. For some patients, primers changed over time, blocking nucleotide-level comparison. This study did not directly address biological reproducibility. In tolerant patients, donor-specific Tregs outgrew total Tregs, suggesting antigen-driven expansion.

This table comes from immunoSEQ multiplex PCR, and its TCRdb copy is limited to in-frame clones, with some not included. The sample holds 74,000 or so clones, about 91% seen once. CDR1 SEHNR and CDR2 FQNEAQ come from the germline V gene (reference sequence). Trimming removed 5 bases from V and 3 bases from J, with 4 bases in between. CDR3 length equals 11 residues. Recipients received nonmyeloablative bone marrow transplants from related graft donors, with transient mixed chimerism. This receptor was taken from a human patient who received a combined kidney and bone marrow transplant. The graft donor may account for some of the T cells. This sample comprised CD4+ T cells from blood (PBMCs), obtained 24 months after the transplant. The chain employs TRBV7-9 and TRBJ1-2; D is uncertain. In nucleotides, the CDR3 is TGTGCCAGCAGCCCTCACTATGGCTACACCTTC. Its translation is CASSPHYGYTF.